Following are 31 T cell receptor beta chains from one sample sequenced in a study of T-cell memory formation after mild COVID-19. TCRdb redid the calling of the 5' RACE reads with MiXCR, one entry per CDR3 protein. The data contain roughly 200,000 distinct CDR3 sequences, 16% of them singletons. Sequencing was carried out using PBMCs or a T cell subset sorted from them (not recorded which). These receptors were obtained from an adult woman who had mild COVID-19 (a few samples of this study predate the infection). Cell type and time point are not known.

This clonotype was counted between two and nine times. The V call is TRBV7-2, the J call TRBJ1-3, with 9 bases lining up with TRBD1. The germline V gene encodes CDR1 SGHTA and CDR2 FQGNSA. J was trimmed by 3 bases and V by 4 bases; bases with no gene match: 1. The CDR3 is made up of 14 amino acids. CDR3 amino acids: CASSSGQGGNTIYF. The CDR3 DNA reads TGTGCCAGCAGCTCGGGACAGGGTGGAAACACCATATATTTT.

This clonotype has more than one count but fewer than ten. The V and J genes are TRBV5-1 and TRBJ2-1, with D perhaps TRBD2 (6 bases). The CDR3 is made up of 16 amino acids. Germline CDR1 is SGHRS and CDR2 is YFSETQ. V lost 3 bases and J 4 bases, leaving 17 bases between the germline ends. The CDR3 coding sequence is TGCGCCAGCAGCTCGAGTAGCGGAGGTTGGTACAATGAGCAGTTCTTC. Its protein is CASSSSSGGWYNEQFF.

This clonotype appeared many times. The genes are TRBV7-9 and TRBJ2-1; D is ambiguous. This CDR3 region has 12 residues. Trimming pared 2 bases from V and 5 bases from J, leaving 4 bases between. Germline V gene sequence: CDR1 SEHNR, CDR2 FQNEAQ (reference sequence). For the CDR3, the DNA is TGTGCCAGCAGCTTATTGAACAATGAGCAGTTCTTC. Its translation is CASSLLNNEQFF.

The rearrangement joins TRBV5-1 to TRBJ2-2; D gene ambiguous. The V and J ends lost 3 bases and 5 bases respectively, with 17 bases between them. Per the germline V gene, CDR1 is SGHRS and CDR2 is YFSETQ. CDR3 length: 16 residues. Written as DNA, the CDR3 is TGCGCCAGCAGCTCCGAGGTTCTCTTGGGGACCGGGGAGCTGTTTTTT. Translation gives CASSSEVLLGTGELFF.

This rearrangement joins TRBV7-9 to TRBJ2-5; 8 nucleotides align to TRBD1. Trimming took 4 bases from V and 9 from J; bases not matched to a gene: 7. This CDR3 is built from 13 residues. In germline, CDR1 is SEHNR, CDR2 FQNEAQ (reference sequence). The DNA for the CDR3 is TGTGCCAGCAGCTCCTCCGGGACAGGTGCCCAGTACTTC. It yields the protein CASSSSGTGAQYF.

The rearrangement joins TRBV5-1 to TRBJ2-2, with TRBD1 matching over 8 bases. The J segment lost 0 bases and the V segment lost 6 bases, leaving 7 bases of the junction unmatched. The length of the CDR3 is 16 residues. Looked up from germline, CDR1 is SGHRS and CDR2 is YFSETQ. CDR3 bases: TGCGCCAGCAACTCTCCGGGACAGGCGAACACCGGGGAGCTGTTTTTT. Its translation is CASNSPGQANTGELFF.

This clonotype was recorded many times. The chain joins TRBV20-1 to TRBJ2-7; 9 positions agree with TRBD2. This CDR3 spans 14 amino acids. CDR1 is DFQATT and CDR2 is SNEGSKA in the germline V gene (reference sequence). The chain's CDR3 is CSPLMSSGAGEQYF. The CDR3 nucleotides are TGCAGCCCGCTAATGTCTAGCGGGGCTGGCGAGCAGTACTTC.

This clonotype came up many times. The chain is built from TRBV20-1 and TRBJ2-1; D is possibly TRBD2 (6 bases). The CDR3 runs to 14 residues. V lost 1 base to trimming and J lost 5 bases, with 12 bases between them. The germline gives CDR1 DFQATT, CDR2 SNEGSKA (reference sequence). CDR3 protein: CSARVGTRNNEQFF. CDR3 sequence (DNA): TGCAGTGCTAGAGTTGGGACTCGGAACAATGAGCAGTTCTTC.

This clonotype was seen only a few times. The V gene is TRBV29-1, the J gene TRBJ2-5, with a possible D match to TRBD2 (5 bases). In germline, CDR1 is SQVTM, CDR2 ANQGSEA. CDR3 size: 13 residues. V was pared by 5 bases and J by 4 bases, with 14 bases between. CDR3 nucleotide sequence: TGCAGCGTTCGGCTAGCTCTGAGAGAGACCCAGTACTTC. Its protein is CSVRLALRETQYF.

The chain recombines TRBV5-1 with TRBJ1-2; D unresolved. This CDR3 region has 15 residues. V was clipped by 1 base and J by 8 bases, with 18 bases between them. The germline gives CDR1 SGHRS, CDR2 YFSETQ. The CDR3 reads CASSLWSGGDFGYTF. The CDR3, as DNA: TGCGCCAGCAGCTTGTGGAGTGGAGGCGATTTCGGCTACACCTTC.

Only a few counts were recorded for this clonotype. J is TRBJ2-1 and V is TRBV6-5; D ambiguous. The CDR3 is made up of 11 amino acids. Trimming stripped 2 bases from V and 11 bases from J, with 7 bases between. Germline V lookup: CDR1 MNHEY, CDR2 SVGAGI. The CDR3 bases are TGTGCCAGCAGTTACACCGGAAAGCAGTTCTTC. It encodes CASSYTGKQFF.

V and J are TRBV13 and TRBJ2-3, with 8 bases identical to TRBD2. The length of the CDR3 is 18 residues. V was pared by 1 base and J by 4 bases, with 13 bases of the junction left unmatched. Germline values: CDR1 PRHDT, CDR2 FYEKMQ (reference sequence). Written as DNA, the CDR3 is TGTGCCAGCAGCTTAGTCTTCGGGAGGGGTGGCAAGGCAGATACGCAGTATTTT. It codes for CASSLVFGRGGKADTQYF.

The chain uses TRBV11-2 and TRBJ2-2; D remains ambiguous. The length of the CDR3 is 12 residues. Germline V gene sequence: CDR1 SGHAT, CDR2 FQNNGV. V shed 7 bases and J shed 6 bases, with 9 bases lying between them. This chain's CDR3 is CASIMYPGELFF. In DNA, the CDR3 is TGTGCCAGCATAATGTATCCCGGGGAGCTGTTTTTT.

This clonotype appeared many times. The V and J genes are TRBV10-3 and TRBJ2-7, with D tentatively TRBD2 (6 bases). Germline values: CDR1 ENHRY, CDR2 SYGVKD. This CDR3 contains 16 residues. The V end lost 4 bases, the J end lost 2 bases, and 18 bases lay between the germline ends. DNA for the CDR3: TGTGCCATCAGTGGGGGACGGGGGTCAACTACCTACGAGCAGTACTTC. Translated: CAISGGRGSTTYEQYF.

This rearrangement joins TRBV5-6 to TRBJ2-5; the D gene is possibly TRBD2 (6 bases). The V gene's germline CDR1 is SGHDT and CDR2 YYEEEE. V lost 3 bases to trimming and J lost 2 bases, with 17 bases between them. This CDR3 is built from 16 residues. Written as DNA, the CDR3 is TGTGCCAGCAGCTCGGGACTCGGTGTGGGACAAGAGACCCAGTACTTC. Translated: CASSSGLGVGQETQYF. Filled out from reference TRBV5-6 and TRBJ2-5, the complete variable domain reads DAGVTQSPTHLIKTRGQQVTLRCSPKSGHDTVSWYQQALGQGPQFIFQYYEEEERQRGNFPDRFSGHQFPNYSSELNVNALLLGDSALYLCASSSGLGVGQETQYFGPGTRLLVL.

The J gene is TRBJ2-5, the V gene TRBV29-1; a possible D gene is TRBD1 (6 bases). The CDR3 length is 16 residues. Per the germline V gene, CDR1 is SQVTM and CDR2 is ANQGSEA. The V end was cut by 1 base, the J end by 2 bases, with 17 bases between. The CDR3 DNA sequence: TGCAGCGTTGAAGTATTACAGGGATGGACTCAAGAGACCCAGTACTTC. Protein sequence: CSVEVLQGWTQETQYF.

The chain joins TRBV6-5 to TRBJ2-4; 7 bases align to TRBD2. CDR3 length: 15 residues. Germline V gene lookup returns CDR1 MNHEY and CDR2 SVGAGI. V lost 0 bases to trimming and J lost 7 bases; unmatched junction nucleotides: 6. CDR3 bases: TGTGCCAGCAGTTACTCGAGGCCGGGAGGTAACATTCAGTACTTC. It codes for CASSYSRPGGNIQYF.

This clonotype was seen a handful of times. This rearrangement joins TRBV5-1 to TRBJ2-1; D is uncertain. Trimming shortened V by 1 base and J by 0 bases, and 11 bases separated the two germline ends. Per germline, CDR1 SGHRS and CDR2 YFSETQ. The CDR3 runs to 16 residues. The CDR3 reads CASSLRAASSYNEQFF. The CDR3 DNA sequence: TGCGCCAGCAGCTTGCGGGCGGCGAGCTCCTACAATGAGCAGTTCTTC. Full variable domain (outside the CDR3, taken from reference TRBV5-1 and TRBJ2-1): KAGVTQTPRYLIKTRGQQVTLSCSPISGHRSVSWYQQTPGQGLQFLFEYFSETQRNKGNFPGRFSGRQFSNSRSEMNVSTLELGDSALYLCASSLRAASSYNEQFFGPGTRLTVL.

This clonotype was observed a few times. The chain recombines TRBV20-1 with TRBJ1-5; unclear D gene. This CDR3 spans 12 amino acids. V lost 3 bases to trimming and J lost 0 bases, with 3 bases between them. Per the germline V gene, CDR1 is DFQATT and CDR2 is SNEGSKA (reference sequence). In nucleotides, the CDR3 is TGCAGTGCTAGGACTAGCAATCAGCCCCAGCATTTT. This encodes CSARTSNQPQHF.

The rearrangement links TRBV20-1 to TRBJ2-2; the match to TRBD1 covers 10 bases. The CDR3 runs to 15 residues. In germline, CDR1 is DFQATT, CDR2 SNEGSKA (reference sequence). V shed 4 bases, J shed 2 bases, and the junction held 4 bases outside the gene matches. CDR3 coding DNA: TGCAGTGCTACCGGACAGGGGGTAAACACCGGGGAGCTGTTTTTT. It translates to CSATGQGVNTGELFF.

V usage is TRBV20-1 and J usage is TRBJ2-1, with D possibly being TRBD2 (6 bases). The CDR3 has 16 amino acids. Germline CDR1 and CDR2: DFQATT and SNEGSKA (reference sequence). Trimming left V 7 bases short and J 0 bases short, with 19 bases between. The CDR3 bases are TGCAGTGTTGCCCTCGGGCTAGCGTCCTCCTACAATGAGCAGTTCTTC. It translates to CSVALGLASSYNEQFF.

CDR3 nucleotide sequence: TGTGCCACTTCCGTGGAGGCTGACTACGAGCAGTACTTC. Translating it yields CATSVEADYEQYF. The genes are TRBV6-1 and TRBJ2-7; perhaps TRBD2 as D (5 bases). The CDR3 contains 13 residues. Germline CDR1 reads MNHNS; CDR2 reads SASEGT. Deletions cut 10 bases from V and 3 bases from J, with 16 bases between.

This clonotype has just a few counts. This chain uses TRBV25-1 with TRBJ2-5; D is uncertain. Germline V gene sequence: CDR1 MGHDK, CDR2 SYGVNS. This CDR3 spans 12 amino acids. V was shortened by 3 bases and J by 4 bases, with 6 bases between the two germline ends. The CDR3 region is CASSDSPETQYF. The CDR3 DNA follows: TGTGCCAGCAGTGACTCACCAGAGACCCAGTACTTC.

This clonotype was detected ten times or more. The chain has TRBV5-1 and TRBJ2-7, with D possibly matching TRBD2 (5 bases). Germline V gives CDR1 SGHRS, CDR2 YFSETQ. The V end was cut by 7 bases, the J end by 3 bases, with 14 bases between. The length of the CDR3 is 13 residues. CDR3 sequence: CASSRSGNYEQYF. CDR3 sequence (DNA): TGCGCCAGCTCTAGGTCGGGGAACTACGAGCAGTACTTC.

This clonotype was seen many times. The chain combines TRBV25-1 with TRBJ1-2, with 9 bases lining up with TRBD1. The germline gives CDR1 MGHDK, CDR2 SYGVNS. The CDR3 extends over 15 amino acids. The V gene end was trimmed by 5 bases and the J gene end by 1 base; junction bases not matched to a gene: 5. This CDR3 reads CASSPMGQGNYGYTF. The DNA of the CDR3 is TGTGCCAGCAGTCCCATGGGACAGGGTAACTATGGCTACACCTTC.

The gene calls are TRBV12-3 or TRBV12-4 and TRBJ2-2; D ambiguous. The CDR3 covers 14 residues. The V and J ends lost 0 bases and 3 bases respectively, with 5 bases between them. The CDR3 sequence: CASSLARHTGELFF. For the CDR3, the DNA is TGTGCCAGCAGTTTAGCCAGGCACACCGGGGAGCTGTTTTTT.

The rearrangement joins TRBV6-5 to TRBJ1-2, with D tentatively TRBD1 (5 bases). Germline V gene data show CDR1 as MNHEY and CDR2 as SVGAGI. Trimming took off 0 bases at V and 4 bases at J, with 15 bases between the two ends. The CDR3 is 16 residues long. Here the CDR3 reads CASSYSTLRGPYGYTF. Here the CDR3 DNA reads TGTGCCAGCAGTTACTCGACTTTACGGGGCCCCTATGGCTACACCTTC.

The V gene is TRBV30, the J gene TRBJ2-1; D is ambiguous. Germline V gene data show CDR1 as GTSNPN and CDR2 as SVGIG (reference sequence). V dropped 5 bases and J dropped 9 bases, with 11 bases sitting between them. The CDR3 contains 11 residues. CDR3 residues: CAWGGFAEQFF. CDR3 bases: TGTGCCTGGGGTGGGTTCGCTGAGCAGTTCTTC.

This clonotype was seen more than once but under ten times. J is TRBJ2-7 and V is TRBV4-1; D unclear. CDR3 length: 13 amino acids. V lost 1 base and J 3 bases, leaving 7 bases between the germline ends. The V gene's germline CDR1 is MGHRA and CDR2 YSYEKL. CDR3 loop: CASSQGGVYEQYF. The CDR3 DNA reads TGCGCCAGCAGCCAAGGTGGGGTCTACGAGCAGTACTTC.

The CDR3 protein is CAIRSSGGHQETQYF. CDR3 nucleotide sequence: TGTGCCATCAGATCGAGCGGGGGGCATCAAGAGACCCAGTACTTC. The chain links TRBV10-3 to TRBJ2-5, with TRBD2 matching over 9 bases. This CDR3 comprises 15 residues. J gave up 2 bases and V 6 bases, and 7 bases lay outside the gene matches. Germline V gene data show CDR1 as ENHRY and CDR2 as SYGVKD.

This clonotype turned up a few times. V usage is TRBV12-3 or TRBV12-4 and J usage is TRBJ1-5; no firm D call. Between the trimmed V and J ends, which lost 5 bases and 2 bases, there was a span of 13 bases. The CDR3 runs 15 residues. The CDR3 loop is CASSPPDVRNQPQHF. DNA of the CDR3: TGTGCCAGCAGTCCTCCTGACGTCCGCAATCAGCCCCAGCATTTT.